One TCR beta chain is described in this entry. This sample was included in a study of CD8 T cells in Susac syndrome. In blood CD8+ and CD4+ T cells, TCR beta underwent sequencing. Reverse transcription of 0.5 to 1 ug RNA was performed with random hexamers. A single record per CDR3 protein comes from TCRdb applying MiXCR to the immunoSEQ multiplex PCR reads. The data contain around 120,000 distinct CDR3 sequences, approximately 94% of them singletons. Germline values: CDR1 DFQATT, CDR2 SNEGSKA (reference sequence). The CDR3 runs 12 residues. V was pared by 2 bases and J by 3 bases, with 7 bases between.

The TCR originated in a human donor with multiple sclerosis. The rearrangement joins TRBV20-1 to TRBJ2-5; D not certain. The sequencing sample was made of CD4+ T cells from PBMCs. CDR3 in DNA: TGCAGTGCTAGATGGGGTGAAGAGACCCAGTACTTC. This codes for CSARWGEETQYF.